The next 20 T cell receptor beta chains were all read from a single sample in a study of T-cell memory formation after mild COVID-19. One entry per CDR3 protein results from TCRdb running MiXCR on the 5' RACE reads. The repertoire consists of 210,000 or so distinct CDR3 sequences, with about 27% occurring once and the leading ten covering 9.5% to 12%. Sequenced input: PBMCs or a T cell subset sorted from them (not recorded which). The source of these receptors is an adult woman who had mild COVID-19 (a few samples of this study predate the infection). Cell type and time point are not known.

The table lists this clonotype with many counts. The chain links TRBV20-1 to TRBJ2-7; 7 bases match TRBD2. Trimming cost V 6 bases and J 6 bases; bases outside gene matches: 11. Germline CDR1 DFQATT, CDR2 SNEGSKA (reference sequence). The length of the CDR3 is 13 residues. CDR3 region: CSANGLEWGEQYF. The DNA for the CDR3 is TGCAGTGCAAACGGACTAGAATGGGGCGAGCAGTACTTC.

A few counts support this clonotype. The chain employs TRBV4-2 and TRBJ2-3; 15 bases fit TRBD2. The CDR3 totals 17 residues. Germline CDR1 and CDR2: LGHNA and YNFKEQ. V lost 3 bases, J lost 4 bases, and 5 bases stayed unmatched. CDR3 residues: CASSHLGTSGGSDTQYF. CDR3 bases: TGTGCCAGCAGCCACCTAGGGACTAGCGGGGGGTCAGATACGCAGTATTTT.

This clonotype came up many times. The V and J genes are TRBV5-1 and TRBJ2-1; D unresolved. The CDR3 has 15 residues. CDR1 and CDR2 (germline): SGHRS, YFSETQ. Trimming stripped 1 base from V and 0 bases from J, with 8 bases between. CDR3 DNA: TGCGCCAGCAGCTTGATGTCGAGCTCCTACAATGAGCAGTTCTTC. Translating gives CASSLMSSSYNEQFF.

This clonotype came up a few times. The V call is TRBV5-1, the J call TRBJ2-5; D is possibly TRBD2 (7 bases). Trimming left V 3 bases short and J 3 bases short, with 15 bases between. Per germline, CDR1 SGHRS and CDR2 YFSETQ. The CDR3 consists of 15 residues. The CDR3 loop reads CASSSGGHTKETQYF. The CDR3 region has the DNA TGCGCCAGCAGCTCGGGGGGACACACAAAAGAGACCCAGTACTTC. Complete variable domain (other parts from reference TRBV5-1 and TRBJ2-5): KAGVTQTPRYLIKTRGQQVTLSCSPISGHRSVSWYQQTPGQGLQFLFEYFSETQRNKGNFPGRFSGRQFSNSRSEMNVSTLELGDSALYLCASSSGGHTKETQYFGPGTRLLVL.

In DNA form, the CDR3 reads TGTGCCAGCAGCCCCACGGGGCTATATGGCTACACCTTC. Protein product: CASSPTGLYGYTF. V usage is TRBV7-2 and J usage is TRBJ1-2; tentatively, D is TRBD1 (5 bases). Between the trimmed V and J ends, which lost 5 bases and 5 bases, there was a span of 12 bases. Germline V CDR1 and CDR2: SGHTA, FQGNSA. CDR3 size: 13 residues.

The CDR3, as DNA: TGTGCCATCAGTGCTTCGGGGGGAAGTCAGCCCCAGCATTTT. Translated: CAISASGGSQPQHF. The genes are TRBV10-3 and TRBJ1-5, with a weak D call TRBD1 (5 bases). V dropped 4 bases and J dropped 6 bases, with 13 bases sitting between them. Per germline, CDR1 ENHRY and CDR2 SYGVKD. This CDR3 region has 14 residues.

The V call is TRBV20-1, the J call TRBJ2-5, with D tentatively TRBD1 (5 bases). Germline CDR1 DFQATT, CDR2 SNEGSKA (reference sequence). The ends were cut back, 0 bases at V and 5 bases at J, with 13 bases in the middle. The CDR3 contains 14 residues. CDR3 sequence (DNA): TGCAGTGCTAGAGATTTTCAGGGCTCGGAGACCCAGTACTTC. It yields the protein CSARDFQGSETQYF.

The CDR3 bases are TGTGCCAGCAGCTTAGCGCAGGGGAGCGCATACGAGCAGTACTTC. The encoded protein is CASSLAQGSAYEQYF. The chain recombines TRBV7-6 with TRBJ2-7; D may be TRBD1 (6 bases). The V gene's germline CDR1 is SGHVS and CDR2 FNYEAQ. V shed 0 bases and J shed 4 bases, with 13 bases lying between them. There are 15 residues in the CDR3. The full variable domain, completed using reference TRBV7-6 and TRBJ2-7, is GAGVSQSPRYKVTKRGQDVALRCDPISGHVSLYWYRQALGQGPEFLTYFNYEAQQDKSGLPNDRFSAERPEGSISTLTIQRTEQRDSAMYRCASSLAQGSAYEQYFGPGTRLTVT.

There are a few counts of this clonotype. The J gene is TRBJ2-1, the V gene TRBV27, with 8 bases lining up with TRBD2. Germline lookup yields CDR1 MNHEY and CDR2 SMNVEV (reference sequence). CDR3 length: 14 residues. Losses at the gene ends were 2 bases for V and 8 bases for J; bases not matched to a gene: 5. The CDR3 spells CASSLAGGLDEQFF. CDR3 DNA: TGTGCCAGCAGTTTAGCGGGAGGTTTGGATGAGCAGTTCTTC.

The chain joins TRBV27 to TRBJ2-7; TRBD2 might be the D (5 bases). Germline V gene lookup returns CDR1 MNHEY and CDR2 SMNVEV (reference sequence). V was shortened by 2 bases and J by 2 bases, with 13 bases between the two germline ends. There are 15 residues in the CDR3. CDR3 coding DNA: TGTGCCAGCAGTTTAAGCATCGAGGGCCCCTACGAGCAGTACTTC. Protein: CASSLSIEGPYEQYF.

This chain joins TRBV12-3 or TRBV12-4 and TRBJ2-7, with D perhaps assigned TRBD1 or TRBD2 (6 bases each). This CDR3 has 13 residues. Trimming shortened V by 3 bases and J by 7 bases, and 13 bases separated the two germline ends. DNA for the CDR3: TGTGCCAGCAGTTTTTGGGGGGCGGGGGAGCAGTACTTC. Translated, it gives CASSFWGAGEQYF.

The genes are TRBV4-3 and TRBJ1-1; weak D call: TRBD1 (6 bases). Trimming took off 3 bases at V and 0 bases at J, with 14 bases between the two ends. The CDR3 extends over 16 amino acids. Germline lookup yields CDR1 LGHNA and CDR2 YSLEER. The CDR3: CASSHGGGHMNTEAFF. As DNA, the CDR3 is TGCGCCAGCAGCCACGGGGGGGGACACATGAACACTGAAGCTTTCTTT.

V is TRBV14 and J is TRBJ2-1, with 7 bases that match TRBD2. Germline-derived CDR1 and CDR2 are SGHDN and FVKESK. The junction had 17 bases not matched to a gene; V was cut back by 0 bases and J by 15 bases. The CDR3 runs to 16 residues. CDR3 loop: CASSQEELAAPLGGFF. The CDR3 DNA sequence: TGTGCCAGCAGCCAAGAGGAGCTAGCGGCCCCGCTGGGGGGGTTCTTC.

This clonotype was detected only a few times. The chain carries TRBV10-2 and TRBJ2-5; D is ambiguous. The CDR3 is 12 residues long. V was shortened by 6 bases and J by 5 bases, with 10 bases between the two germline ends. Germline V gene lookup returns CDR1 WSHSY and CDR2 SAAADI. CDR3 protein: CASRSSFETQYF. The CDR3 DNA is TGCGCCAGCAGGTCTAGTTTCGAGACCCAGTACTTC.

The chain uses TRBV7-2 and TRBJ2-2; the match to TRBD2 covers 8 bases. The germline V gene has CDR1 SGHTA and CDR2 FQGNSA. The V segment lost 7 bases and the J segment 5 bases; nucleotides outside the gene matches: 18. The CDR3 is 18 amino acids. The CDR3 reads CASTLGIGGRKSTGELFF. The DNA for the CDR3 is TGTGCCAGCACCCTAGGGATCGGCGGGAGGAAAAGTACCGGGGAGCTGTTTTTT.

The chain links TRBV12-3 or TRBV12-4 to TRBJ2-7, with TRBD1 matching 12 bases. The CDR3 has 15 amino acids. V was clipped by 6 bases and J by 2 bases; unmatched bases: 5. CDR3 bases: TGTGCCAGCAGGCCTGGGACAGGGGGCCCCTACGAGCAGTACTTC. Translated: CASRPGTGGPYEQYF.

The rearrangement joins TRBV20-1 to TRBJ1-3; 11 bases align to TRBD1. V shed 6 bases, J shed 7 bases, and the junction held 5 bases outside the gene matches. The CDR3 loop spans 13 amino acids. CDR1 DFQATT and CDR2 SNEGSKA come from the germline V gene (reference sequence). DNA of the CDR3: TGCAGTGCGCTGGGACAGGGGGTCAACACCATATATTTT. Its translation is CSALGQGVNTIYF.

V usage is TRBV6-2 or TRBV6-3 and J usage is TRBJ2-1; 9 bases are shared with TRBD1. Per germline, CDR1 MNHEY and CDR2 SVGEGT. After removal of 2 bases from V and 7 bases from J, the junction contained 6 bases not matched to a gene. The CDR3 has 15 amino acids. CDR3 region: CASSYLTGGGNEQFF. The CDR3 bases are TGTGCCAGCAGTTACCTGACAGGGGGTGGAAATGAGCAGTTCTTC.

A few counts support this clonotype. The V call is TRBV6-5, the J call TRBJ2-2, with D tentatively TRBD1 (6 bases). The germline V and J ends were trimmed by 6 bases and 1 base, with 12 bases remaining between them. The germline V gene encodes CDR1 MNHEY and CDR2 SVGAGI. The CDR3 totals 15 residues. The CDR3 loop reads CASRHTTGNTGELFF. For the CDR3, the DNA is TGTGCCAGCAGACACACGACAGGGAACACCGGGGAGCTGTTTTTT.

The chain combines TRBV5-1 with TRBJ1-1; D is unresolved. CDR3 size: 13 residues. The V end lost 0 bases, the J end lost 14 bases, and 17 bases lay between the germline ends. CDR1 and CDR2 (germline): SGHRS, YFSETQ. This CDR3 reads CASSLGREAVIFF. The CDR3 region has the DNA TGCGCCAGCAGCTTGGGGAGGGAGGCTGTGATATTCTTT.